This T cell receptor beta chain was recovered during a study of T cell repertoires in cytomegalovirus infection. Study context: Public TCR beta signature analysis indicated the presence of both CMV infection and matching HLA type.

Worth noting for this clonotype: Its antigen is still unknown.

Per the germline V gene, CDR1 is DFQATT and CDR2 is SNEGSKA (reference sequence). This CDR3 is 15 amino acids long. V lost 5 bases to trimming and J lost 5 bases, with 21 bases between them. Each CDR3 protein is one row after TCRdb ran MiXCR on the reads. Found here are 300,000 or so distinct CDR3 sequences, 20% to 25% of them singletons; the top ten hold about an eighth. The specimen was cultured PBMCs, collected from culture after CMV antigen stimulation. The rearrangement uses TRBV20-1 and TRBJ1-2, with D maybe TRBD1 (6 bases). The clonotype was recovered from a human donor in good health (CMV status not recorded). Some clones in this sample may be carry-over from other donors' samples. The chain's CDR3 is CSARLRDISLYGYTF. The DNA for the CDR3 is TGCAGTGCTCGACTACGGGACATCAGCCTGTATGGCTACACCTTC.